Reported below is one TCR beta chain. V shed 5 bases, J shed 3 bases, and the junction held 9 bases outside the gene matches. Germline V gene data show CDR1 as SNHLY and CDR2 as FYNNEI. CDR3 length equals 15 residues. The data were taken from a study of regulatory T cells in long-lasting Graves disease. Time point given: newly diagnosed GD, antithyroid drugs for less than 3 months. Construction of the TCR library relied on RNA isolated from PBMCs. Arm-PCR of CDR3 regions and iRepertoire HTBI primers were used to build TCR beta libraries. Using its own MiXCR run on the multiplex PCR reads, TCRdb lists one record per CDR3 protein. Of roughly 430,000 distinct CDR3 sequences in the sample, about 17% are singletons; the top ten hold around 11%. These sequences were also reported in another study, on T cells in Graves' hyperthyroidism and ophthalmopathy. According to that study: Researchers defined stable Graves' hyperthyroidism as no ophthalmopathy progression within 18 months. HTBI primers drove first-round RT-PCR of the TCR CDR3. Within blood appeared most thyroid clonotypes that had expanded above 0.001. The model identified upcoming ophthalmopathy a median around 6 months ahead of onset.

This rearrangement joins TRBV2 to TRBJ2-7; 8 bases match TRBD1. The sequencing used peripheral blood mononuclear cells (PBMCs), collected at new diagnosis, from a patient treated with antithyroid drugs. The clonotype comes from a woman aged 30 to 39 with Graves disease. The CDR3 coding sequence is TGTGCCAGCAGTAATAGCCGGGACAGGAACTACGAGCAGTACTTC. Amino acids: CASSNSRDRNYEQYF.